The T cell receptor (beta chain) under discussion was sequenced for a study of post-analysis software for immune sequencing data. Findings and caveats of the study: About 5 TRBV segments, including TRBV5-6, TRBV5-1 and TRBV20-1, were more frequent in patients than controls.

The TCR beta cDNA libraries carried unique molecular identifiers. TCRdb fed the PCR reads into MiXCR, producing one record per CDR3 protein. The table includes roughly 730,000 distinct CDR3 sequences, roughly 30% detected once. This CDR3 is built from 15 residues. The germline V and J ends were trimmed by 3 bases and 3 bases, with 14 bases remaining between them. Germline values: CDR1 SNHLY, CDR2 FYNNEI. A word on this clonotype: Its cognate antigen is unknown.

Sequences were obtained from blood. This receptor was obtained from a girl aged 10 to 17 with multiple sclerosis. This chain joins TRBV2 and TRBJ1-2, with unresolved D. DNA of the CDR3: TGTGCCAGCAGTGAGTTCCCGCCTTGGCACTATGGCTACACCTTC. As protein: CASSEFPPWHYGYTF.